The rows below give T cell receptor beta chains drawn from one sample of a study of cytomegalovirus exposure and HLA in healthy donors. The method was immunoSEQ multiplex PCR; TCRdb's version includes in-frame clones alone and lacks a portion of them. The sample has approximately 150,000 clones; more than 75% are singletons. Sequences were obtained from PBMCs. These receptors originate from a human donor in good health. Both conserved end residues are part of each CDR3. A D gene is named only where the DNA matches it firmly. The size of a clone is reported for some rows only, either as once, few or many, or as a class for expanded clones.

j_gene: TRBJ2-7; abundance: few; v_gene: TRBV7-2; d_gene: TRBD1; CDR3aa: CASSFRTGGTYEQYF; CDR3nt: TGTGCCAGCAGCTTCAGGACAGGGGGCACCTACGAGCAGTACTTC
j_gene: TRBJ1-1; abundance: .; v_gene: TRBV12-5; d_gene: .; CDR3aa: CASGLAPVNREGTEAFF; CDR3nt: TGTGCTAGTGGTTTGGCCCCCGTTAACAGGGAGGGCACTGAAGCTTTCTTT
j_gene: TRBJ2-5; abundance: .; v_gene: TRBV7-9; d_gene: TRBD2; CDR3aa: CSSSSPLAGPSGETQYF; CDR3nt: TGTTCCAGCAGCTCTCCTCTAGCGGGGCCCTCCGGGGAGACCCAGTACTTC
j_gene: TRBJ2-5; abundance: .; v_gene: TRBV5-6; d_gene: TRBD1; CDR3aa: CASSLRGPGETQYF; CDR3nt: TGTGCCAGCAGCTTAAGGGGGCCGGGGGAGACCCAGTACTTC
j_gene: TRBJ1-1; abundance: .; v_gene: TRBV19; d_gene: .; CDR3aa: CASITPGMNTEAFF; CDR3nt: TGTGCCAGTATAACGCCAGGGATGAACACTGAAGCTTTCTTT
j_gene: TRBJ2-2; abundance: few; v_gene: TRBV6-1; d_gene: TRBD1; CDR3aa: CASSEFYRGVTGELFF; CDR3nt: TGTGCCAGCAGTGAATTTTACAGGGGCGTCACCGGGGAGCTGTTTTTT
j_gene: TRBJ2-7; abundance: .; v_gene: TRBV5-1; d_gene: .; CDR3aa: CASSFEDREAYEQYF; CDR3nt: TGCGCCAGCAGCTTCGAAGACAGGGAGGCCTACGAGCAGTACTTC
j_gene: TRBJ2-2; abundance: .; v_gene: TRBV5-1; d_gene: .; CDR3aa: CASSLNGGRGSTGELFF; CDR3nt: TGCGCCAGCAGCTTGAATGGGGGAAGGGGGTCCACCGGGGAGCTGTTTTTT
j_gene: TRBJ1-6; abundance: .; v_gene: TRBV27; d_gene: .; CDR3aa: CASSLHPGTINSPLHF; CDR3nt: TGTGCCAGCAGTTTACATCCCGGGACAATAAATTCACCCCTCCACTTT
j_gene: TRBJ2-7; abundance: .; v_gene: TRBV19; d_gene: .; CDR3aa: CASSIEGGFAYEQYF; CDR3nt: TGTGCCAGTAGTATAGAGGGGGGTTTCGCCTACGAGCAGTACTTC
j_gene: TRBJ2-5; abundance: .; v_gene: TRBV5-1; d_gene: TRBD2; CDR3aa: CASSPGLAGANQETQYF; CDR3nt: TGCGCCAGCAGCCCTGGACTAGCGGGGGCCAACCAAGAGACCCAGTACTTC
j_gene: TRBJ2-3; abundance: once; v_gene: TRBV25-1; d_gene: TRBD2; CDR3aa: CASGWGGDTQYF; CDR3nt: TGTGCCAGCGGTTGGGGGGGGGATACGCAGTATTTT